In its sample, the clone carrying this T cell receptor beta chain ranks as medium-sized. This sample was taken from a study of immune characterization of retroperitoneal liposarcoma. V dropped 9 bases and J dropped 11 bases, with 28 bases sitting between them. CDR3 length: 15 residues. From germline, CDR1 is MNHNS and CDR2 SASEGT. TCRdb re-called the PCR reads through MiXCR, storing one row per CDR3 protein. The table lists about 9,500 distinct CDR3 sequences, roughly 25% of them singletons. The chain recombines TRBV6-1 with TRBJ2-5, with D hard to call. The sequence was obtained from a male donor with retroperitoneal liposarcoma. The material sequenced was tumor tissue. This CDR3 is CASKDQALGPVEQYF. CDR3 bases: TGTGCCAGTAAAGACCAAGCCCTCGGACCGGTGGAGCAGTACTTC.